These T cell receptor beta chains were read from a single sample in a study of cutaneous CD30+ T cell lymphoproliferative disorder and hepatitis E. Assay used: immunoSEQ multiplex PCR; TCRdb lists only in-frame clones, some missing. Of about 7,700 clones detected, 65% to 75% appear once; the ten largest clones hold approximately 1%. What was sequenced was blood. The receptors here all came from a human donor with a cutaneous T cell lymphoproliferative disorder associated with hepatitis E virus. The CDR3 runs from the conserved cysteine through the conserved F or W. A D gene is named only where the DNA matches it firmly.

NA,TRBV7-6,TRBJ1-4,CASSLGGGSSTNEKLFF
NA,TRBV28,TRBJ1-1,CASSLSANWPAFF
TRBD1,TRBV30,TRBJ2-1,CAWLGQGDSEQFF
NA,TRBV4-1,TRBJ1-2,CASSQEHSLNYGYTF
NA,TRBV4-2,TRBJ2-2,CASRTASGELFF
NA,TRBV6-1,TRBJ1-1,CASNLDLNTEAFF
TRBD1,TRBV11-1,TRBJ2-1,CASSSRGQSYNEQFF
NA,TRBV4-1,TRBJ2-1,CASSQERVGLSGEQFF
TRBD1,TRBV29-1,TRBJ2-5,CSVHSRDRASETQYF
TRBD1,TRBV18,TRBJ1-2,CASSPPRDRVGYTF
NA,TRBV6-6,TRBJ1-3,CASSPQAGGNTIYF
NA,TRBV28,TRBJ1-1,CASSLRHTEAFF
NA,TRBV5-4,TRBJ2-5,CASSQRDRETQYF
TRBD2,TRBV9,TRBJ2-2,CASSATSGVRTTGELFF
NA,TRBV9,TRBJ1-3,CASSVGDLTGNTIYF
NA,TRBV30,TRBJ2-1,CAWSVLGEQFF
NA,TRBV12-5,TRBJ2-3,CASGSTDTQYF
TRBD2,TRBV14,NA,CASSRKSGSAYEQYF
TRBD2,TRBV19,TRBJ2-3,CASSIGLGSGASTDTQYF
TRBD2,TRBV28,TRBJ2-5,CASSTYRTSGNTVNLGTQYF
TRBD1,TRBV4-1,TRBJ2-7,CASSLDGTGFYEQYF
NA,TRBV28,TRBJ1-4,CASSSATNEKLFF
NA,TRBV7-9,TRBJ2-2,CASSQPTANTGELFF
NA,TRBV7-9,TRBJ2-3,CASSAWDGSTDTQYF
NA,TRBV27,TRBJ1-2,CASGFPQPHILDSGYTF
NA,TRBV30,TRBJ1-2,CAWSPTPTGYYTF
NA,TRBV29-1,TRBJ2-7,CSVALQGAVARAYEQYF
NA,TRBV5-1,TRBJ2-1,CASSLGEGAGLNEQFF
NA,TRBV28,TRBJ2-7,CASSSTARGTYEQYF
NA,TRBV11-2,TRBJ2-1,CASSLAGSGANEQFF
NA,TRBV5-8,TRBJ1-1,CASSLGMAGMRNTEAFF
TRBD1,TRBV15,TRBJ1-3,CATSSGDRGSGNTIYF